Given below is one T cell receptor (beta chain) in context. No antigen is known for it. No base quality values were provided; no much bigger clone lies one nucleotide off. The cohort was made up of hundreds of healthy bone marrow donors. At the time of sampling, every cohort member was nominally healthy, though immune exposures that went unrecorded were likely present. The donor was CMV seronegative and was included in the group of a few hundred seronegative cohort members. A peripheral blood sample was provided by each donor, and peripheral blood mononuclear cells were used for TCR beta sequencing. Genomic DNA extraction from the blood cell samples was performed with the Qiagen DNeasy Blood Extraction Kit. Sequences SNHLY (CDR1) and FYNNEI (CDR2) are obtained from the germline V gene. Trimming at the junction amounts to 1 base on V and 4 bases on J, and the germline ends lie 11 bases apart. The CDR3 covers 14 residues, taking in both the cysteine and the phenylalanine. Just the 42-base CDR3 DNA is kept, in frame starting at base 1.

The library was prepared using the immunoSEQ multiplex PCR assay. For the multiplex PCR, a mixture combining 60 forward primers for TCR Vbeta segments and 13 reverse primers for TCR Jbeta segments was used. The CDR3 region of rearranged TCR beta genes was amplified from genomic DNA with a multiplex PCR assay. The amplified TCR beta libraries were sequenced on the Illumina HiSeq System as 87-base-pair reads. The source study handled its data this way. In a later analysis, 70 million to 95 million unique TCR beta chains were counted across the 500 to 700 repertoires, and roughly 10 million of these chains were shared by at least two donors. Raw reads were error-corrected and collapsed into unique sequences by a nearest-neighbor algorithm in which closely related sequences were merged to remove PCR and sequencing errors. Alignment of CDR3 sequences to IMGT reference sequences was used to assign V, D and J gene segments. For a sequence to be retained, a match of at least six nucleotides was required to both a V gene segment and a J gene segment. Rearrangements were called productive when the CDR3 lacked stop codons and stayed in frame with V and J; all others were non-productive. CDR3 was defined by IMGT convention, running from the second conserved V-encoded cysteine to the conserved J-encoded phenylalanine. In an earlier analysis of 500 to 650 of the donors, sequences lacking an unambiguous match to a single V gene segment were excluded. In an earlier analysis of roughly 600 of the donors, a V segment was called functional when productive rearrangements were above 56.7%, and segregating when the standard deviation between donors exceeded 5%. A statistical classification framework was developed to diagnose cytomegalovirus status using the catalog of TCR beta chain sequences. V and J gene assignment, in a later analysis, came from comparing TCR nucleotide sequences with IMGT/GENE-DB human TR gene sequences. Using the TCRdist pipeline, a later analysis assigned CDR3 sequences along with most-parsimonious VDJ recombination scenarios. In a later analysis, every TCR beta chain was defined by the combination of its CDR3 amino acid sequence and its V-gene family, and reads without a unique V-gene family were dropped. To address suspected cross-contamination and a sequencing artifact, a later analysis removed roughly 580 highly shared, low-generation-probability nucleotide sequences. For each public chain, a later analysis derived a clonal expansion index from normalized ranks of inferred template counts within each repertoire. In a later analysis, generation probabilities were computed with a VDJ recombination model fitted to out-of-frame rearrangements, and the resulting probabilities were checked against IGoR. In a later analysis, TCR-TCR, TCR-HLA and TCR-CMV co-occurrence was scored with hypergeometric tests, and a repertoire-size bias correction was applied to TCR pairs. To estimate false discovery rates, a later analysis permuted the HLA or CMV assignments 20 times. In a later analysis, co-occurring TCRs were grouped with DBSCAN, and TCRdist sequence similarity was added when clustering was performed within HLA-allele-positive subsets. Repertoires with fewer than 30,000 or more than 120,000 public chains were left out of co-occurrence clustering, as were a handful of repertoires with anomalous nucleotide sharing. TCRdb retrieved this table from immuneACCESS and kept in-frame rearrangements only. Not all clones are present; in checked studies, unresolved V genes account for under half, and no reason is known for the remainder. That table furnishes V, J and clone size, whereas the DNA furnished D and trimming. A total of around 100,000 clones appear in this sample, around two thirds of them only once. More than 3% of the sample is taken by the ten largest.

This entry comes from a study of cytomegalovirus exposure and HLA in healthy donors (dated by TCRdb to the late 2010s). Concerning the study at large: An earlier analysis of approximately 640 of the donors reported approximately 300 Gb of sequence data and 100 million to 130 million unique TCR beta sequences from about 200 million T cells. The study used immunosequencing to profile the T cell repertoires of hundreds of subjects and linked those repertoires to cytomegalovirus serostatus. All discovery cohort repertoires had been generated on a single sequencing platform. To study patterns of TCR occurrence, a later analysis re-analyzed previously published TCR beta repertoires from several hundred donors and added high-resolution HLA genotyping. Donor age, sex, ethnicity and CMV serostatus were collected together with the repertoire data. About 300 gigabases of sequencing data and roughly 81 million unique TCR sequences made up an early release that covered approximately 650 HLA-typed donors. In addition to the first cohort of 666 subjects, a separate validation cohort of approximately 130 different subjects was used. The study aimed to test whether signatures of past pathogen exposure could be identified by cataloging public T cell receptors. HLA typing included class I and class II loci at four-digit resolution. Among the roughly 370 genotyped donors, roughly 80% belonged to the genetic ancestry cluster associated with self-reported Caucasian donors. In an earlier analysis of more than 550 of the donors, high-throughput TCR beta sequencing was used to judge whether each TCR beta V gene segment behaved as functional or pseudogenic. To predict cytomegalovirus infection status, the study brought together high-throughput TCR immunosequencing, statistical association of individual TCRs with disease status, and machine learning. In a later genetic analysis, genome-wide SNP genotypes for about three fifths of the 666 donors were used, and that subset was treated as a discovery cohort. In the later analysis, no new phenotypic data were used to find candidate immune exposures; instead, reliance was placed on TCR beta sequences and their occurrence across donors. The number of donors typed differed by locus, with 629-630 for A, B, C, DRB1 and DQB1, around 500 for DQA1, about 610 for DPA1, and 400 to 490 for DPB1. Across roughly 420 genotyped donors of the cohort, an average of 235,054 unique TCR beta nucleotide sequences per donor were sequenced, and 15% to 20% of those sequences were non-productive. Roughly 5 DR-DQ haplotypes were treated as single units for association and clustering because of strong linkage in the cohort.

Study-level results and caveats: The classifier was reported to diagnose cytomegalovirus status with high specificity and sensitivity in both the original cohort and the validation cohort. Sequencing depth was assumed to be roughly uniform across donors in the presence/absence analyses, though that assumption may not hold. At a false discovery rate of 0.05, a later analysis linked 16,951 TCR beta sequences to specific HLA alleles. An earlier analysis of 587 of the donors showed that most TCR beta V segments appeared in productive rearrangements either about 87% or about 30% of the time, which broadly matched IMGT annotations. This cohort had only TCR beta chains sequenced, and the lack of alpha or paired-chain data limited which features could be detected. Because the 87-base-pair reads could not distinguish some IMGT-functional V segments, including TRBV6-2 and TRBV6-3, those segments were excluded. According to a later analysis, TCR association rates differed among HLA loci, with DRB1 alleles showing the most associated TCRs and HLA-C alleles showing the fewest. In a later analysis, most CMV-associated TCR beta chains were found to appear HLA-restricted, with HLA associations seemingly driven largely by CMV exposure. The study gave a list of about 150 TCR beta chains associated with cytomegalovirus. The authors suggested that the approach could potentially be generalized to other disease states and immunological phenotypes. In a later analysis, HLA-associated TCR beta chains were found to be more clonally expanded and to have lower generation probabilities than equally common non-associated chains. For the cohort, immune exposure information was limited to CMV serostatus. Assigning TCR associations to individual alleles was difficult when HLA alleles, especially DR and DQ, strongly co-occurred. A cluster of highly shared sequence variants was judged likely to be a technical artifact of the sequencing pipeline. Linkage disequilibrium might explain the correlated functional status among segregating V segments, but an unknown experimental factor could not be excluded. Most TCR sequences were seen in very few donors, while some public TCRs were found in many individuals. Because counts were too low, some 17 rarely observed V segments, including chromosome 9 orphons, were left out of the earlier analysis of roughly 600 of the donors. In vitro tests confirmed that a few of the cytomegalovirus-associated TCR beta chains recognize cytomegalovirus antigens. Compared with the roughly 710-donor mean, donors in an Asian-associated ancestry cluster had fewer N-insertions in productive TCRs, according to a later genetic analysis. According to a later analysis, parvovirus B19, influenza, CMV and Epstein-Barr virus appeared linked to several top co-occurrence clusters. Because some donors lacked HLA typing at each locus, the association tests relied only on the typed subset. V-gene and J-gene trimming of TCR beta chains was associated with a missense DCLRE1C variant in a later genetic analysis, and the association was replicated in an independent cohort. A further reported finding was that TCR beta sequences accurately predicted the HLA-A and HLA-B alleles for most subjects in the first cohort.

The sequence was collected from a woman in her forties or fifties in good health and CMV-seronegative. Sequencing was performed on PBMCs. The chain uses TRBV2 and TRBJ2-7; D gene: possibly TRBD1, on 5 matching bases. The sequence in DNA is TGTGCCAGCAGTGAAGGGGTCAGGGCGTACGAGCAGTACTTC. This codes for CASSEGVRAYEQYF. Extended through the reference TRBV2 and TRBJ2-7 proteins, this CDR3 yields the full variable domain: EPEVTQTPSHQVTQMGQEVILRCVPISNHLYFYWYRQILGQKVEFLVSFYNNEISEKSEIFDDQFSVERPDGSNFTLKIRSTKLEDSAMYFCASSEGVRAYEQYFGPGTRLTVT.